These 4 T cell receptor beta chains were sequenced from one sample in a study of chemoradiotherapy in HPV16-positive cancers (dated by TCRdb to 2022 to 2024). The method behind the library was the immunoSEQ multiplex PCR assay. The table was pulled from immuneACCESS by TCRdb, which kept in-frame rearrangements only. Such tables lose some clones; where checked, under half of the loss comes from unresolved V genes, and the rest has no known cause. The sample data list roughly 34,000 clones, and around 87% of these were observed just once. The top ten constitute 2.1% of the sample. The material was blood, obtained from a patient who underwent chemoradiotherapy. Receptors were obtained from a human donor with HPV-associated anogenital cancer.

V usage is TRBV7-9 and J usage is TRBJ1-4; D is unclear. CDR3 length: 12 residues. V shed 8 bases and J shed 5 bases, with 9 bases lying between them. The germline gives CDR1 SEHNR, CDR2 FQNEAQ (reference sequence). This CDR3 reads CASSRGNEKLFF. Written as DNA, the CDR3 is TGTGCCAGCTCCCGGGGAAATGAAAAACTGTTTTTT.

The chain recombines TRBV7-2 with TRBJ2-3; D remains ambiguous. The CDR3 length is 15 residues. In germline, CDR1 is SGHTA, CDR2 FQGNSA. Deletions cut 4 bases from V and 6 bases from J, with 17 bases between. CDR3 protein: CASSSLVAVRDTQYF. The CDR3 DNA is TGTGCCAGCAGCTCATTAGTGGCTGTGAGGGATACGCAGTATTTT.

The count of this clone is one. The genes are TRBV19 and TRBJ2-4, with 7 positions matching TRBD2. The length of the CDR3 is 17 residues. After removal of 4 bases from V and 0 bases from J, the junction contained 9 bases not matched to a gene. CDR1 and CDR2 from the germline V gene are LNHDA and SQIVND (reference sequence). The CDR3 region has the DNA TGTGCCAGTAGTAGCCGTGGGGGGGGATTAGCCAAAAACATTCAGTACTTC. Protein sequence: CASSSRGGGLAKNIQYF.

In its sample, this clone was seen once. The V gene is TRBV19, the J gene TRBJ1-1; 8 bases agree with TRBD1. Losses at the gene ends were 3 bases for V and 6 bases for J; bases not matched to a gene: 6. This CDR3 spans 14 amino acids. The germline V gene has CDR1 LNHDA and CDR2 SQIVND (reference sequence). CDR3 in DNA: TGTGCCAGTAGTATTAGACAGGGGAGGTCTGAAGCTTTCTTT. Its translation: CASSIRQGRSEAFF. Full variable domain (rest looked up from reference TRBV19 and TRBJ1-1): DGGITQSPKYLFRKEGQNVTLSCEQNLNHDAMYWYRQDPGQGLRLIYYSQIVNDFQKGDIAEGYSVSREKKESFPLTVTSAQKNPTAFYLCASSIRQGRSEAFFGQGTRLTVV.